Sequencing of this T cell receptor beta chain was carried out in a study of T cells in women clearing cervical HPV infection. Study-wide context: Blood came at first lesion visit for cases, post-clearance for controls. Only a few women had HLA typing results available.

Concerning this clone itself: Its antigen remains unknown.

Data came from immunoSEQ multiplex PCR; TCRdb stores just in-frame clones and leaves some out. This repertoire includes some 28,000 clones. Notes on the study in general: Richness plus V gene abundances separated cases from controls with AUC roughly 0.85.

The sample consisted of blood buffy coat. The receptor's source is a woman aged 18-69 years with a cervical HPV16 infection that either progressed to CIN3+ or cleared (not recorded which).

The sequenced part of the CDR3 DNA is TGCAGTGCTAGCCGGGGAAGGGGGCGAGGCACTGAA. It encodes CSASRGRGRGTE. In full, the CDR3 is CSASRGRGRGTEAFF. The rearrangement links TRBV20-1 to TRBJ1-1; 7 bases are a match to TRBD1. The read is 3 residues too short to cover the CDR3 end, so that end is filled in from the germline J gene. This CDR3 has 15 amino acids. Germline trimming cut 3 bases from V and 4 bases from J; bases unmatched to any gene: 11. Germline V gives CDR1 DFQATT, CDR2 SNEGSKA (reference sequence).